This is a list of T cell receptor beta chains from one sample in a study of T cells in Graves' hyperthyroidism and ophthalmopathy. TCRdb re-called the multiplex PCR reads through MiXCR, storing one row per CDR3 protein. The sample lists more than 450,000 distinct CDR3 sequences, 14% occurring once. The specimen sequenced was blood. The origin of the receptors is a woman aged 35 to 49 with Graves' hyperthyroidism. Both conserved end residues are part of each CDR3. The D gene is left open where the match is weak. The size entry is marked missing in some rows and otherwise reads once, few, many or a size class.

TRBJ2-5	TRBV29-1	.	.	TGCAGCGTTGAAGAGTACCAAGAGACCCAGTACTTC	CSVEEYQETQYF
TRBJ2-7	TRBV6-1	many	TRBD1	TGTGCCAGCAGGAGGACAGGACAGGGCCCCTACGAGCAGTACTTC	CASRRTGQGPYEQYF
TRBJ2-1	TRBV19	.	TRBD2	TGTGCCAGTAGTACTTCCGGGACTAGCGGGAGAAATGAGCAGTTCTTC	CASSTSGTSGRNEQFF
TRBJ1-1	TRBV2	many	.	TGTGCCAGCAGTGATCAATTGAACACTGAAGCTTTCTTT	CASSDQLNTEAFF
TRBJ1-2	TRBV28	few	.	TGTGCCAGCACTCAATCCCAGGGAAGCGGCTACACCTTC	CASTQSQGSGYTF
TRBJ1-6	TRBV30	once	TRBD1	TGTGCCTGGAGCGGTAATTCCGGGACAGAGAATTCACCCCTCCACTTT	CAWSGNSGTENSPLHF
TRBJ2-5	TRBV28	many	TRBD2	TGTGCCAGCAGTTCCAGGGCGGGGAGGGAAGAGACCCAGTACTTC	CASSSRAGREETQYF
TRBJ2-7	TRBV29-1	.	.	TGCAGCGTTCGACGGGGCGGCTCCTACGAGCAGTACTTC	CSVRRGGSYEQYF
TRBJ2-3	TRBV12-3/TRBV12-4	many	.	TGTGCCAGCAGTCACAACACAGATACGCAGTATTTT	CASSHNTDTQYF
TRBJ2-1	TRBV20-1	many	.	TGCAGTGCTAGTAGGCGAGGTGACAATGAGCAGTTCTTC	CSASRRGDNEQFF
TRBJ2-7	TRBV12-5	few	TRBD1	TGTGCTAGTGGTTTGTCCCGGGACAGTTCGTACGAGCAGTACTTC	CASGLSRDSSYEQYF
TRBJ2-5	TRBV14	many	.	TGTGCCAGCAGCCAGAGAGGCCGGACGGGGCAAGAGACCCAGTACTTC	CASSQRGRTGQETQYF
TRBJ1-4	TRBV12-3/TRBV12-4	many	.	TGTGCCAGCAGTTCCACAGGGATGGGTACTGAAAAACTGTTTTTT	CASSSTGMGTEKLFF
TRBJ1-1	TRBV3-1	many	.	TGTGCCAGCAGCCAAATTAACACTGAAGCTTTCTTT	CASSQINTEAFF
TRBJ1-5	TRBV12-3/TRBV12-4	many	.	TGTGCCAGCAGTTTAGGCAGTTATAGCAATCAGCCCCAGCATTTT	CASSLGSYSNQPQHF
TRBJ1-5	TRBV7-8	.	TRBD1	TGTGCCAGCAGCTCGGGACAGGGCCTTAGGATTCAGCCCCAGCATTTT	CASSSGQGLRIQPQHF
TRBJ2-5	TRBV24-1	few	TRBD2	TGTACCACCGCGGCGGCGGGAGGGCCTGAGACCCAGTACTTC	CTTAAAGGPETQYF
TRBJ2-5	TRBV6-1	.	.	TGTGCCAGCGGGGGCAGCTCTCCCCAAGAGACCCAGTACTTC	CASGGSSPQETQYF
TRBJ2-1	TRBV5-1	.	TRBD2	TGCGCCAGCAGCTACCGACTAGCGGAGAATGAGCAGTTCTTC	CASSYRLAENEQFF
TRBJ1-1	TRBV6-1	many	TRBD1	TGTGCCAGCAGCGACAGGGAAATGAACACTGAAGCTTTCTTT	CASSDREMNTEAFF
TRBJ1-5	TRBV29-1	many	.	TGCAGCGTTGATACAGGAGGTGGTCAGCCCCAGCATTTT	CSVDTGGGQPQHF
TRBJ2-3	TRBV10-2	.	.	TGCGCCAGCAGTCTTAGTCCCCTGCCTTCAGATACGCAGTATTTT	CASSLSPLPSDTQYF
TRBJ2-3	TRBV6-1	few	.	TGTGCCAGCAGTGAAATACCCGGAGGCACAGATACGCAGTATTTT	CASSEIPGGTDTQYF
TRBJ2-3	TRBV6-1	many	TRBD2	TGTGCCAGCAGTGAGGGACTAGCGGGAGCAGATACGCAGTATTTT	CASSEGLAGADTQYF
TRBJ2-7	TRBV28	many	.	TGTGCCAGCAGCCAGGGACTTTCCCTGGGCGAGCAGTACTTC	CASSQGLSLGEQYF
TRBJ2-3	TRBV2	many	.	TGTGCCAGCAGTGAATCGGGGAGGCTCACAGATACGCAGTATTTT	CASSESGRLTDTQYF
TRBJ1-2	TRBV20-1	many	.	TGCAGTGCTAGAGCGCCAGCCTATGGCTACACCTTC	CSARAPAYGYTF
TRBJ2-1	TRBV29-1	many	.	TGCAGCGTTGAGGGGCAACTTATTTACAATGAGCAGTTCTTC	CSVEGQLIYNEQFF